Listed below are T cell receptor beta chains from one sample, sequenced in a study of molecular identifiers for immune sequencing clone quantification. TCRdb reprocessed the PCR reads with MiXCR, giving one entry per CDR3 protein. The data show around 470,000 distinct CDR3 sequences, with around 21% seen just once and under 0.85% held by the top ten. Material for sequencing was naive CD8+ T cells from blood, with Jurkat cell RNA spiked in. The receptors originated from a human donor in good health. Some libraries in this study had Jurkat cell RNA spiked in. CDR3s include the opening cysteine and the closing phenylalanine or tryptophan. D genes are given only for firm matches. Rows may omit the clone size; those that give it use once, few, many or a size class.

CDR3 length: 18
D gene: TRBD2
V gene: TRBV5-1
J gene: TRBJ2-3
clone size: many
CDR3 DNA: TGCGCCAGCAGCTACGCCCTGATAGGACTAGCGGACGAAACTACGCAGTATTTT
CDR3 protein: CASSYALIGLADETTQYF

CDR3 length: 14
D gene: NA
V gene: TRBV7-9
J gene: TRBJ1-1
clone size: few
CDR3 DNA: TGTGCCAGCAGCTTAGGTTTTGATGGGACTGAAGCTTTCTTT
CDR3 protein: CASSLGFDGTEAFF

CDR3 length: 16
D gene: TRBD1
V gene: TRBV5-4
J gene: TRBJ1-3
clone size: once
CDR3 DNA: TGTGCCAGCAGCTTGGGAAGGACAGGGTATTTGGACACCATATATTTT
CDR3 protein: CASSLGRTGYLDTIYF

CDR3 length: 16
D gene: NA
V gene: TRBV12-3/TRBV12-4
J gene: TRBJ2-7
clone size: NA
CDR3 DNA: TGTGCCAGCAGTGACCTCTCTTCGGACAGCCCCTACGAGCAGTACTTC
CDR3 protein: CASSDLSSDSPYEQYF

CDR3 length: 19
D gene: TRBD2
V gene: TRBV25-1
J gene: TRBJ2-5
clone size: few
CDR3 DNA: TGTGCCAGCAGTGAATATATTCCAGCGGTAGCGGGGACCCAAGAGACCCAGTACTTC
CDR3 protein: CASSEYIPAVAGTQETQYF

CDR3 length: 18
D gene: TRBD2
V gene: TRBV7-2
J gene: TRBJ2-3
clone size: NA
CDR3 DNA: TGTGCCAGCGAGCCTCGGACTAGCGGGAGGGCCTCGCCAGATACGCAGTATTTT
CDR3 protein: CASEPRTSGRASPDTQYF

CDR3 length: 14
D gene: NA
V gene: TRBV19
J gene: TRBJ2-3
clone size: NA
CDR3 DNA: TGTGCCAGTAGTATGTACGGAACCACAGATACGCAGTGTTTT
CDR3 protein: CASSMYGTTDTQCF

CDR3 length: 20
D gene: TRBD2
V gene: TRBV7-9
J gene: TRBJ2-3
clone size: NA
CDR3 DNA: TGCGCCAGCAGCTTAGCTATCGGCCAGCTGGGACTAGCGGGAGAAGATACGCAGTATTTT
CDR3 protein: CASSLAIGQLGLAGEDTQYF

CDR3 length: 13
D gene: NA
V gene: TRBV19
J gene: TRBJ1-2
clone size: few
CDR3 DNA: TGTGCCAGTAGTAGGGGCGGAAACTATGGCTACACCTTC
CDR3 protein: CASSRGGNYGYTF

CDR3 length: 17
D gene: NA
V gene: TRBV5-6
J gene: TRBJ1-4
clone size: many
CDR3 DNA: TGTGCCAGCAGCTTGTCGTCTGAAAATCTAAGGAATGAAAAACTGTTTTTT
CDR3 protein: CASSLSSENLRNEKLFF

CDR3 length: 17
D gene: TRBD2
V gene: TRBV4-3
J gene: TRBJ2-1
clone size: NA
CDR3 DNA: TGCGCCAGCAGCCAGGGCCTAGCGGGAGCCCAACCCACTGAGCAGTTCTTC
CDR3 protein: CASSQGLAGAQPTEQFF

CDR3 length: 11
D gene: NA
V gene: TRBV29-1
J gene: TRBJ1-1
clone size: few
CDR3 DNA: TGCAGCATCGCGGGGGGGACTGAAGCTTTCTTT
CDR3 protein: CSIAGGTEAFF

CDR3 length: 12
D gene: NA
V gene: TRBV7-9
J gene: TRBJ1-1
clone size: NA
CDR3 DNA: TGTGCCAGCAGCGTCTTAAACACTGAAGCTTTCTTT
CDR3 protein: CASSVLNTEAFF

CDR3 length: 19
D gene: TRBD2
V gene: TRBV4-3
J gene: TRBJ2-2
clone size: few
CDR3 DNA: TGCGCCAGCAGCCAAGATCCCCCTCTAGCGGGGGGCCCCACCGGGGAGCTGTTTTTT
CDR3 protein: CASSQDPPLAGGPTGELFF

CDR3 length: 15
D gene: NA
V gene: TRBV30
J gene: TRBJ2-7
clone size: many
CDR3 DNA: TGTGCCTGGAGTGTAGGGACCCCGCCAGCCTACGAGCAGTACTTC
CDR3 protein: CAWSVGTPPAYEQYF

CDR3 length: 10
D gene: NA
V gene: TRBV20-1
J gene: TRBJ1-2
clone size: NA
CDR3 DNA: TGCAGTGCTAACGGGATTGGGCCACCATTC
CDR3 protein: CSANGIGPPF

CDR3 length: 17
D gene: TRBD2
V gene: TRBV4-2
J gene: TRBJ2-2
clone size: NA
CDR3 DNA: TGTGCCAGCAAACAAACCGGGACTACCGAGGGCACCGGGGAGCTGTTTTTT
CDR3 protein: CASKQTGTTEGTGELFF

CDR3 length: 16
D gene: TRBD2
V gene: TRBV7-2
J gene: TRBJ2-3
clone size: many
CDR3 DNA: TGTGCCAGCAGCTTAGCGTGGGTAGCGGGCTCCGATACGCAGTATTTT
CDR3 protein: CASSLAWVAGSDTQYF

CDR3 length: 11
D gene: TRBD1
V gene: TRBV6-5
J gene: TRBJ1-2
clone size: many
CDR3 DNA: TGTGCCAGGGGACAGGGAAATGGCTACACCTTC
CDR3 protein: CARGQGNGYTF

CDR3 length: 15
D gene: TRBD1
V gene: TRBV6-5
J gene: TRBJ2-2
clone size: many
CDR3 DNA: TGTGCCAGCAGCTACGGGACAGGGAACACCGGGGAGCTGTTTTTT
CDR3 protein: CASSYGTGNTGELFF

CDR3 length: 15
D gene: NA
V gene: TRBV2
J gene: TRBJ1-1
clone size: many
CDR3 DNA: TGTGCCAGCAGGGAAGGGTCCAGCATCAGCACTGAAGCTTTCTTT
CDR3 protein: CASREGSSISTEAFF

CDR3 length: 16
D gene: NA
V gene: TRBV12-3/TRBV12-4
J gene: TRBJ2-3
clone size: few
CDR3 DNA: TGTGCCAGCAGTTTAGGTATTCCACCCGACACAGATACGCAGTATTTT
CDR3 protein: CASSLGIPPDTDTQYF

CDR3 length: 13
D gene: NA
V gene: TRBV4-1
J gene: TRBJ2-7
clone size: NA
CDR3 DNA: TGCGCCAGCAGCCTGTCGGACTCGGTGAGGCAGTACTTC
CDR3 protein: CASSLSDSVRQYF

CDR3 length: 14
D gene: NA
V gene: TRBV10-1
J gene: TRBJ2-1
clone size: NA
CDR3 DNA: TGCGCCAGCAGTGCGGGCCCAGTCGACAATGAGCAGTTCTTC
CDR3 protein: CASSAGPVDNEQFF

CDR3 length: 14
D gene: NA
V gene: TRBV28
J gene: TRBJ2-3
clone size: many
CDR3 DNA: TGTGCCAGCAGTTTCTCATCCCACACAGATACGCAGTATTTT
CDR3 protein: CASSFSSHTDTQYF

CDR3 length: 11
D gene: TRBD1
V gene: TRBV19
J gene: TRBJ1-1
clone size: few
CDR3 DNA: TGTGCCATTCACAGGGGCTCTGAAGCTTTCTTT
CDR3 protein: CAIHRGSEAFF

CDR3 length: 13
D gene: NA
V gene: TRBV3-1
J gene: TRBJ2-2
clone size: few
CDR3 DNA: TGTGCCAGCAGCACAGGTTTGTCCGGGGAGCTGTTTTTT
CDR3 protein: CASSTGLSGELFF

CDR3 length: 15
D gene: NA
V gene: TRBV13
J gene: TRBJ2-7
clone size: NA
CDR3 DNA: TGTGCCAGCAGCCCAAAGGGGGGGGTTGCCTACGAGCAGTACTTC
CDR3 protein: CASSPKGGVAYEQYF

CDR3 length: 12
D gene: NA
V gene: TRBV6-5
J gene: TRBJ2-7
clone size: few
CDR3 DNA: TGTGCCAGCAGTTACTCGAACCAAGAGCAGTACTTC
CDR3 protein: CASSYSNQEQYF

CDR3 length: 14
D gene: NA
V gene: TRBV27
J gene: TRBJ2-3
clone size: NA
CDR3 DNA: TGTGCCAGCAGTTGGGCGGGGTCCACAGATACGCAGTATTTT
CDR3 protein: CASSWAGSTDTQYF

CDR3 length: 18
D gene: NA
V gene: TRBV21-1
J gene: TRBJ1-1
clone size: many
CDR3 DNA: TGTGCCAGCAGCAAAGGAGGGGGGGGACAGGAGAATAACACTGAAGCTTTCTTT
CDR3 protein: CASSKGGGGQENNTEAFF

CDR3 length: 16
D gene: NA
V gene: TRBV5-6
J gene: TRBJ1-1
clone size: many
CDR3 DNA: TGTGCCAGCAGCTTGGTTGCGGTGTGGGGAAAACCTGAAGCTTTCTTT
CDR3 protein: CASSLVAVWGKPEAFF

CDR3 length: 14
D gene: NA
V gene: TRBV19
J gene: TRBJ1-5
clone size: NA
CDR3 DNA: TGTGCCAGTAGTGGGGGACTCTTCAATCAGCCCCAGCATTTT
CDR3 protein: CASSGGLFNQPQHF

CDR3 length: 13
D gene: NA
V gene: TRBV28
J gene: TRBJ1-1
clone size: NA
CDR3 DNA: TGTGCCAGCAGATGGCAGGGAGGCACTGAAGCTTTCTTT
CDR3 protein: CASRWQGGTEAFF

CDR3 length: 16
D gene: NA
V gene: TRBV28
J gene: TRBJ2-1
clone size: few
CDR3 DNA: TGTGCCAGCAGTTCCCTCGGAGCAGGGTGGGTTGATGAGCAGTTCTTC
CDR3 protein: CASSSLGAGWVDEQFF

CDR3 length: 14
D gene: NA
V gene: TRBV27
J gene: TRBJ1-5
clone size: once
CDR3 DNA: TGTGCCAGCAGTTTACAAGGCAGTAATCAGTCCCAGCATTTT
CDR3 protein: CASSLQGSNQSQHF

CDR3 length: 13
D gene: NA
V gene: TRBV29-1
J gene: TRBJ1-2
clone size: many
CDR3 DNA: TGCAGCGTTGAAGATGCGGACTCCTATGGCTACACCTTC
CDR3 protein: CSVEDADSYGYTF

CDR3 length: 15
D gene: TRBD1
V gene: TRBV5-3
J gene: TRBJ2-7
clone size: NA
CDR3 DNA: TGTGCCAGCAGCTTGTTTACAGGGGACTCCTACGAGCAGTACTTC
CDR3 protein: CASSLFTGDSYEQYF

CDR3 length: 19
D gene: TRBD1
V gene: TRBV10-3
J gene: TRBJ1-6
clone size: NA
CDR3 DNA: TGTGCCATCAGTGCCTTTTCCGGACAGGAAAAGATCATTAATTCACCCCTCCACTTT
CDR3 protein: CAISAFSGQEKIINSPLHF

CDR3 length: 14
D gene: TRBD1
V gene: TRBV28
J gene: TRBJ2-7
clone size: many
CDR3 DNA: TGTGCCAGCAGTTCCCCGGGACAGATCTACGAGCAGTACTTC
CDR3 protein: CASSSPGQIYEQYF

CDR3 length: 14
D gene: NA
V gene: TRBV14
J gene: TRBJ2-7
clone size: NA
CDR3 DNA: TGTGCCAGCAGCGCGTGGGGCGTAGCCTACGAGCAGTACTTC
CDR3 protein: CASSAWGVAYEQYF

CDR3 length: 19
D gene: TRBD1
V gene: TRBV5-1
J gene: TRBJ2-6
clone size: few
CDR3 DNA: TGCGCCAGCAGCCCGCATTCGGGACAGGCTGTCTCTGGGGCCAACGTCCTGACTTTC
CDR3 protein: CASSPHSGQAVSGANVLTF

CDR3 length: 15
D gene: NA
V gene: TRBV24-1
J gene: TRBJ2-2
clone size: many
CDR3 DNA: TGTGCCACCAGTGATTACAGGGTCAGCACCGGGGAGCTGTTTTTT
CDR3 protein: CATSDYRVSTGELFF

CDR3 length: 17
D gene: TRBD1
V gene: TRBV12-3/TRBV12-4
J gene: TRBJ2-7
clone size: NA
CDR3 DNA: TGTGCCAGCAGTCTCAGATTACCGGGACAGGGGTGGTACGAGCAGTACTTC
CDR3 protein: CASSLRLPGQGWYEQYF

CDR3 length: 14
D gene: NA
V gene: TRBV28
J gene: TRBJ1-5
clone size: few
CDR3 DNA: TGTGCCAGCAAAGTGGGGCGGGGCAATCAGCCCCAGCATTTT
CDR3 protein: CASKVGRGNQPQHF

CDR3 length: 17
D gene: TRBD2
V gene: TRBV7-6
J gene: TRBJ2-3
clone size: many
CDR3 DNA: TGTGCCAGCAGCCCCGGCCCTAGCGGGGAAAACACAGATACGCAGTATTTT
CDR3 protein: CASSPGPSGENTDTQYF

CDR3 length: 17
D gene: TRBD1
V gene: TRBV18
J gene: TRBJ1-6
clone size: few
CDR3 DNA: TGTGCCAGCTCACCCCTGGACAGGGGCAGAAATAATTCACCCCTCCACTTT
CDR3 protein: CASSPLDRGRNNSPLHF

CDR3 length: 16
D gene: TRBD2
V gene: TRBV9
J gene: TRBJ2-1
clone size: NA
CDR3 DNA: TGTGCCAGCAGCCTAACCTCCCTTTCGGGGGGCAATGAGCAGTTCTTC
CDR3 protein: CASSLTSLSGGNEQFF

CDR3 length: 14
D gene: NA
V gene: TRBV4-2
J gene: TRBJ2-5
clone size: few
CDR3 DNA: TGTGCCAGCAGCCAAAAGACAAGCCAAGAGACCCAGTACTTC
CDR3 protein: CASSQKTSQETQYF

CDR3 length: 14
D gene: NA
V gene: TRBV24-1
J gene: TRBJ1-5
clone size: few
CDR3 DNA: TGTGCCACCAGTGATTCGTCAACGGGACAGCCCCAGCATTTT
CDR3 protein: CATSDSSTGQPQHF